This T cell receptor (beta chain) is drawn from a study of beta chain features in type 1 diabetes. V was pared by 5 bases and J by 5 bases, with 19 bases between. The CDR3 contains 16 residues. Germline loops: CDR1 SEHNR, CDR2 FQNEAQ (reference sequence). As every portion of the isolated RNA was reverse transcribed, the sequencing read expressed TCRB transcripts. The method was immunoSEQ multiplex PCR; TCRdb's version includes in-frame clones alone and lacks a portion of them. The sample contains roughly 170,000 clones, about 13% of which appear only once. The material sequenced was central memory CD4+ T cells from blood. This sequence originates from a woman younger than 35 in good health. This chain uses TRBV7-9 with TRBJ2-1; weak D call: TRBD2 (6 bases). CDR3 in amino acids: CASSLLASGWDNEQFF. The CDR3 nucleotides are TGTGCCAGCAGCCTCCTAGCGAGTGGGTGGGACAATGAGCAGTTCTTC.